This T cell receptor beta chain was sequenced in a study of molecular identifiers for immune sequencing clone quantification. TCRdb reprocessed the PCR reads with MiXCR, giving one entry per CDR3 protein. The repertoire holds some 66,000 distinct CDR3 sequences, around 19% seen once, with approximately 1.5% in the top ten. This clonotype was recorded at least ten times. There are 18 residues in the CDR3. The V end lost 5 bases, the J end lost 5 bases, and 24 bases lay between the germline ends. In germline, CDR1 is MNHEY, CDR2 SMNVEV (reference sequence). The chain links TRBV27 to TRBJ1-4; D unclear. This receptor was taken from a human donor in good health. Some libraries in this study had Jurkat cell RNA spiked in. The specimen sequenced was naive CD8+ T cells from blood, with Jurkat cell RNA spiked in. Subset specified: FACS-sorted CD8+CD4-CCR7+CD45RA+ naive T cells. The CDR3 loop reads CASSPPAAGGLMNEKLFF. CDR3 in DNA: TGTGCCAGCAGTCCTCCCGCGGCGGGCGGGTTAATGAATGAAAAACTGTTTTTT.